This TCR beta chain originates from a study of shared clonotypes between healthy human individuals. V gave up 0 bases and J gave up 0 bases, with 10 bases separating them. The V gene's germline CDR1 is SGHDN and CDR2 FVKESK. The CDR3 is 16 amino acids. Only a few counts were recorded for this clone. Clones were sequenced by immunoSEQ multiplex PCR, and TCRdb holds only the in-frame ones, with some missing. The sample consists of around 980,000 clones, approximately 78% of them appearing once. The sequencing input was memory CD4+ T cells from PBMCs. The subset is: CD45RA-negative fraction. The genes are TRBV14 and TRBJ2-3; D is unresolved. The TCR sequence derives from a man aged 18-30 years in good health. Some clones in this sample may be carry-over from other donors' samples. The CDR3 nucleotides are TGTGCCAGCAGCCAAGATATTGAGGCTAGCACAGATACGCAGTATTTT. The encoded protein is CASSQDIEASTDTQYF.